Listed here are 9 T cell receptor beta chains from one sample, sequenced in a study of T cell responses to AZD1222 COVID-19 vaccine. Measured with immunoSEQ multiplex PCR; TCRdb has only the in-frame clones, and not every one. The repertoire has some 120,000 clones, 88% of them found once; the top ten carry 7.6%. The material sequenced was peripheral blood, taken on day 0 of AZD1222 vaccination. These receptors all stem from an adult in good health.

J is TRBJ1-2 and V is TRBV7-9, with D unresolved. Between the trimmed V and J ends, which lost 1 base and 2 bases, there was a span of 8 bases. Germline CDR1 SEHNR, CDR2 FQNEAQ (reference sequence). This CDR3 spans 14 amino acids. CDR3 loop: CASSLEGRNYGYTF. CDR3 sequence (DNA): TGTGCCAGCAGCTTAGAGGGCAGAAACTATGGCTACACCTTC.

V usage is TRBV7-2 and J usage is TRBJ2-7, with D perhaps matching TRBD1 (6 bases). CDR1 and CDR2 from the germline V gene are SGHTA and FQGNSA. V shed 3 bases and J shed 0 bases, with 12 bases lying between them. The CDR3 contains 15 residues. CDR3 DNA sequence: TGTGCCAGCAGCTTCCAGACAGGAAACTCCTACGAGCAGTACTTC. Encoded protein: CASSFQTGNSYEQYF.

The chain couples TRBV2 to TRBJ1-2, with D uncertain. This CDR3 is built from 12 residues. Germline V gene data show CDR1 as SNHLY and CDR2 as FYNNEI. Trimming pared 3 bases from V and 7 bases from J, leaving 9 bases between. The CDR3 loop reads CASSDDQAGYTF. The CDR3, as DNA: TGTGCCAGCAGTGACGATCAAGCTGGCTACACCTTC.

The chain recombines TRBV19 with TRBJ2-7; weak D call: TRBD1 (5 bases). CDR1 and CDR2 (germline): LNHDA, SQIVND (reference sequence). V was trimmed by 7 bases and J by 1 base, leaving 8 bases between them. This CDR3 region has 12 residues. CDR3 nucleotide sequence: TGTGCCAGTATGGACACTTCCTACGAGCAGTACTTC. It codes for CASMDTSYEQYF.

The chain has TRBV30 and TRBJ1-2, with TRBD1 as a possible D gene (6 bases). CDR3 length equals 15 residues. Trimming stripped 5 bases from V and 4 bases from J, with 20 bases between. The V gene's germline CDR1 is GTSNPN and CDR2 SVGIG (reference sequence). DNA for the CDR3: TGTGCCTGGTTCTTGGGGGGGCCTGGGGGCTATGGCTACACCTTC. This gives the protein CAWFLGGPGGYGYTF.

This chain joins TRBV19 and TRBJ2-5, with 7 bases that match TRBD1. Germline CDR1 reads LNHDA; CDR2 reads SQIVND (reference sequence). The CDR3 is 14 residues long. After removal of 3 bases from V and 6 bases from J, the junction contained 7 bases not matched to a gene. For the CDR3, the DNA is TGTGCCAGTAGTATTGGGCAGGGGGATCAGACCCAGTACTTC. Its translation: CASSIGQGDQTQYF.

The rearrangement links TRBV5-1 to TRBJ2-5; TRBD1 is a possible D gene (5 bases). V lost 0 bases to trimming and J lost 4 bases, with 16 bases between them. This CDR3 spans 16 amino acids. CDR1 SGHRS and CDR2 YFSETQ come from the germline V gene. As DNA, the CDR3 is TGCGCCAGCAGCTTGGCCTTCCAGGGTATCTCAGAGACCCAGTACTTC. It yields the protein CASSLAFQGISETQYF.

The gene calls are TRBV28 and TRBJ1-1, with unresolved D. The length of the CDR3 is 14 residues. Germline CDR1 reads MDHEN; CDR2 reads SYDVKM. V was trimmed by 0 bases and J by 1 base, leaving 6 bases between them. The DNA for the CDR3 is TGTGCCAGCAGTTTATGGGGTGCGAACACTGAAGCTTTCTTT. As protein: CASSLWGANTEAFF.

The J gene is TRBJ2-7, the V gene TRBV10-3; 10 nucleotides match TRBD2. This CDR3 contains 16 residues. The ends lost 0 bases at V and 2 bases at J; junction bases unmatched: 4. CDR1 and CDR2 from the germline V gene are ENHRY and SYGVKD. In DNA, the CDR3 is TGTGCCATCAGTGAGTCGTTACTAGCGGGGACCTACGAGCAGTACTTC. It specifies CAISESLLAGTYEQYF.